The 14 T cell receptor beta chains below all came from one sample that was sequenced in a study of T cell repertoires in cytomegalovirus infection. These TCRs are of unknown antigen specificity. TCRdb reanalysed the reads using MiXCR and keeps one entry per CDR3 protein. The table has about 830,000 distinct CDR3 sequences, about 33% seen once. The specimen was cultured CD8+ T cells from PBMCs, collected from culture after CMV antigen stimulation. These receptors all come from a human donor in good health (CMV status not recorded). Some clones in this sample may be carry-over from other donors' samples.

This clonotype occurred a few times. The V gene is TRBV29-1, the J gene TRBJ2-4; D ambiguous. There are 12 residues in the CDR3. V was pared by 2 bases and J by 6 bases, with 8 bases between. Per the germline V gene, CDR1 is SQVTM and CDR2 is ANQGSEA. CDR3 nucleotide sequence: TGCAGCGTTGAAAAGGAGACAAACATTCAGTACTTC. It codes for CSVEKETNIQYF.

This clonotype was observed a handful of times. This chain joins TRBV7-8 and TRBJ2-7; 9 nucleotides line up with TRBD2. CDR1 SGHVS and CDR2 FQNEAQ come from the germline V gene. There are 14 residues in the CDR3. V shed 5 bases and J 3 bases; nucleotides not matched to a gene: 5. CDR3 loop: CASSPTSGYYEQYF. The DNA of the CDR3 is TGTGCCAGCAGCCCGACTAGCGGCTACTACGAGCAGTACTTC.

This chain links TRBV6-5 with TRBJ1-2; D is undetermined. V gave up 7 bases and J gave up 4 bases, with 16 bases separating them. Germline V gene lookup returns CDR1 MNHEY and CDR2 SVGAGI. This CDR3 region has 14 residues. CDR3 coding DNA: TGTGCCAGCACCTCTACGGCCGACATCTATGGCTACACCTTC. Encoded protein: CASTSTADIYGYTF.

The rearrangement joins TRBV11-1 to TRBJ1-2, with 10 bases fitting TRBD1. Per the germline V gene, CDR1 is SGHAT and CDR2 is FQDESV (reference sequence). The CDR3 consists of 17 residues. The trim removed 7 bases at V and 0 bases at J, leaving 11 bases unmatched. This CDR3 reads CASTESGTGVPNYGYTF. In nucleotides, the CDR3 is TGTGCCAGCACCGAATCCGGGACAGGGGTTCCTAACTATGGCTACACCTTC.

This sequence joins TRBV27 and TRBJ1-1, with D perhaps matching TRBD1 (5 bases). CDR3 length: 16 amino acids. Germline values: CDR1 MNHEY, CDR2 SMNVEV (reference sequence). V was clipped by 2 bases and J by 1 base, with 14 bases between them. In nucleotides, the CDR3 is TGTGCCAGCAGTTTAGTGGGGGATAATGGGAACACTGAAGCTTTCTTT. This encodes CASSLVGDNGNTEAFF.

The V call is TRBV5-4, the J call TRBJ1-1; the D is unclear. V was shortened by 0 bases and J by 9 bases, with 12 bases between the two germline ends. The CDR3 has 13 residues. Germline values: CDR1 SGHNT, CDR2 YYREEE (reference sequence). The CDR3: CASSLVGELQAFF. The CDR3 DNA is TGTGCCAGCAGCTTGGTTGGAGAACTACAAGCTTTCTTT.

CDR3 nucleotide sequence: TGTGCCAGCAGTTCCCAATCCGCTTATGGCTACACCTTC. Its translation: CASSSQSAYGYTF. The genes are TRBV27 and TRBJ1-2; the D is unclear. CDR3 length equals 13 residues. Germline V lookup: CDR1 MNHEY, CDR2 SMNVEV (reference sequence). Trimming left V 4 bases short and J 5 bases short, with 11 bases between.

The rearrangement uses TRBV20-1 and TRBJ2-7; TRBD2 matches 11 bases. CDR1 and CDR2 from the germline V gene are DFQATT and SNEGSKA (reference sequence). V lost 1 base to trimming and J lost 3 bases; unmatched junction nucleotides: 2. The CDR3 totals 14 residues. CDR3 sequence: CSARGTSGFYEQYV. In nucleotides, the CDR3 is TGCAGTGCTAGAGGGACTAGCGGGTTCTACGAGCAGTACGTC.

This clonotype was found a few times. This chain joins TRBV9 and TRBJ2-1; D possibly uses TRBD1 or TRBD2 (5 bases each). There are 16 residues in the CDR3. Trimming removed 2 bases from V and 2 bases from J, with 14 bases in between. Per the germline V gene, CDR1 is SGDLS and CDR2 is YYNGEE. CDR3 sequence (DNA): TGTGCCAGCAGCGTCGGGGCCGCCCCCGCCTACAATGAGCAGTTCTTC. Translating it yields CASSVGAAPAYNEQFF.

This chain uses TRBV7-9 with TRBJ2-2; D perhaps matches TRBD2 (6 bases). The CDR3 has 15 residues. V was cut by 3 bases and J by 2 bases, with 10 bases left in between. Germline assignment: CDR1 SEHNR and CDR2 FQNEAQ (reference sequence). The CDR3 sequence: CASSFSGSNTGELFF. CDR3 sequence (DNA): TGTGCCAGCAGCTTTAGCGGCTCAAACACCGGGGAGCTGTTTTTT.

V usage is TRBV5-1 and J usage is TRBJ2-7, with D unresolved. Germline loops: CDR1 SGHRS, CDR2 YFSETQ. Trimming took 6 bases from V and 2 from J, leaving 9 bases between them. The CDR3 runs to 12 residues. CDR3 protein: CASTGLTYEQYF. The DNA of the CDR3 is TGCGCCAGCACGGGCCTTACCTACGAGCAGTACTTC.

The V and J genes are TRBV5-4 and TRBJ2-5; D may be TRBD2 (6 bases). The V end was cut by 9 bases, the J end by 3 bases, with 18 bases between. The germline V gene has CDR1 SGHNT and CDR2 YYREEE (reference sequence). The CDR3 length is 14 residues. In nucleotides, the CDR3 is TGTGCCAACAGGAAGTGGGGGGACGAAGAGACCCAGTACTTC. Protein: CANRKWGDEETQYF. The variable domain in full, completed from reference TRBV5-4 and TRBJ2-5, reads ETGVTQSPTHLIKTRGQQVTLRCSSQSGHNTVSWYQQALGQGPQFIFQYYREEENGRGNFPPRFSGLQFPNYSSELNVNALELDDSALYLCANRKWGDEETQYFGPGTRLLVL.

Note on this clonotype: A read error may be the cause here, since a much bigger clone is one base away. J is TRBJ2-3 and V is TRBV7-8; 9 bases are shared with TRBD2. CDR1 is SGHVS and CDR2 is FQNEAQ in the germline V gene. This CDR3 comprises 15 residues. Trimming removed 7 bases from V and 3 bases from J; junction bases left unmatched: 8. This chain's CDR3 is CASNFSGGMTDTQYF. In DNA form, the CDR3 reads TGTGCCAGCAACTTCAGCGGGGGGATGACAGATACGCAGTATTTT.

This rearrangement joins TRBV11-2 to TRBJ2-5, with TRBD2 identical over 12 bases. The CDR3 loop spans 19 amino acids. V dropped 3 bases and J dropped 2; count of bases not matched to a gene: 13. Germline V gene sequence: CDR1 SGHAT, CDR2 FQNNGV. The CDR3 bases are TGTGCCAGCAGCTTGAACCTGCTAGCGGGGGGGCCCCTACAAGAGACCCAGTACTTC. Protein product: CASSLNLLAGGPLQETQYF.